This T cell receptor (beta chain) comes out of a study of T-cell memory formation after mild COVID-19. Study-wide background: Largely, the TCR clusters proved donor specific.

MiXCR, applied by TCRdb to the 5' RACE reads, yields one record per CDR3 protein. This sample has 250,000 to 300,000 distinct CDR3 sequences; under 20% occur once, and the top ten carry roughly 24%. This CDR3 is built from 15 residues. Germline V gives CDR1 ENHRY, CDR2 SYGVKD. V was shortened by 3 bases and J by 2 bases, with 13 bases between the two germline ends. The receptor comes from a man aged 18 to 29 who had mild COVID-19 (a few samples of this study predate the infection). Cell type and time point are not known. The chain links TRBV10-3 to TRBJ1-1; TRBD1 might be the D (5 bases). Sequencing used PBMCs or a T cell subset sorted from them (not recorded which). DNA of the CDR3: TGTGCCATCAGTGATTTGGACAAGGGAAACACTGAAGCTTTCTTT. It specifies CAISDLDKGNTEAFF.